This T cell receptor (beta chain) was sequenced in a study of blood T cell repertoires in COVID-19. The table lists this clone with a few counts. Original processing methods: Amplification with reference gene primers provided the estimates of nucleated cell counts. Sequencing was performed with immunoSEQ multiplex PCR; in TCRdb, only in-frame clones are kept and a portion is missing. V and J calls and clone size are as listed in that table; D and trimming were resolved from the DNA. The sample has 250,000 or so clones, 86% seen once. Trimming shortened V by 10 bases and J by 6 bases, and 10 bases separated the two germline ends. Germline CDR1 MDHEN, CDR2 SYDVKM. The CDR3 extends over 11 amino acids.

This chain joins TRBV28 and TRBJ2-1; D ambiguous. The receptor comes from a man between 60 and 75 years old with acute or convalescent COVID-19. Material for sequencing was peripheral blood. The CDR3 protein is CATSSPNEQFF. The CDR3 nucleotides read TGTGCCACCAGCTCCCCCAATGAGCAGTTCTTC.